Detailed here is one T cell receptor (beta chain). As yet, its antigen is unknown. The sample belongs to a study of CD4 T cells in relation to SARS-CoV-2 and coronaviruses. Background on the study: PBMCs were cultured with antigen for roughly nine days before TCR beta sequencing. Study-wide findings and caveats: According to naive versus memory sequencing, detected responses are memory recall, not newly primed.

Naive and memory CD4+ T cells were separated from cryopreserved PBMCs. For less than eleven days, roughly 10^5 sorted CD4+ cells grew with T cell-depleted PBMCs and CEF. Germline CDR1 LNHDA, CDR2 SQIVND (reference sequence). CDR3 length equals 15 residues. J was trimmed by 6 bases and V by 6 bases; bases with no gene match: 10. Profiled with immunoSEQ multiplex PCR; TCRdb holds only in-frame clones, not every one. Among about 36,000 clones listed, approximately 80% were seen once. This TCR came from an adult with COVID-19. The sequenced sample consisted of memory CD4+ T cells from PBMCs, cultured in vitro. The chain combines TRBV19 with TRBJ2-1, with 8 nucleotides matching TRBD2. CDR3 coding DNA: TGTGCCAGTAGATGGGGACTAGGCACTCCCAATGAGCAGTTCTTC. Its protein product is CASRWGLGTPNEQFF. Full variable domain (remainder filled in from reference TRBV19 and TRBJ2-1): DGGITQSPKYLFRKEGQNVTLSCEQNLNHDAMYWYRQDPGQGLRLIYYSQIVNDFQKGDIAEGYSVSREKKESFPLTVTSAQKNPTAFYLCASRWGLGTPNEQFFGPGTRLTVL.